What follows is one T cell receptor (beta chain) and its context. The data were taken from a study of shared T cell receptors in the human thymus. V lost 3 bases to trimming and J lost 4 bases, with 20 bases between them. The CDR3 runs to 17 residues. Germline CDR1 is SEHNR and CDR2 is FQNEAQ (reference sequence). Produced via immunoSEQ multiplex PCR; TCRdb's table is partial and in-frame only. The sample records over 450,000 clones, 78% being singletons. A further study also used this sample, focusing on human thymus T cells. That study reports: All donors were healthy Finnish infants who were undergoing corrective surgery to treat congenital heart defects. The study used thymus tissue resected during corrective heart surgery. Reports from related research described highly overlapping thymic repertoires among unrelated individuals.

The source is a boy in the first two years of life with a congenital heart defect. The genes are TRBV7-9 and TRBJ2-3; D is possibly TRBD1 (6 bases). The sequenced material came from thymocytes. The CDR3 is CASSLPQGGGFPDTQYF. For the CDR3, the DNA is TGTGCCAGCAGCTTGCCACAGGGCGGAGGCTTCCCAGATACGCAGTATTTT. Looking up the rest from reference TRBV7-9 and TRBJ2-3 gives the full variable domain: DTGVSQNPRHKITKRGQNVTFRCDPISEHNRLYWYRQTLGQGPEFLTYFQNEAQLEKSRLLSDRFSAERPKGSFSTLEIQRTEQGDSAMYLCASSLPQGGGFPDTQYFGPGTRLTVL.